The entry that follows covers one T cell receptor (beta chain) sequence. The sample originates from a study of OX40 agonist ivuxolimab in advanced cancers. Generated by immunoSEQ multiplex PCR, the TCRdb table keeps only in-frame clones and is missing some. The sample lists about 98,000 clones, 90% to 95% seen once, with around 0.25% in the top ten. The CDR3 runs to 12 residues. Germline assignment: CDR1 SNHLY and CDR2 FYNNEI. Deletions cut 5 bases from V and 6 bases from J, with 8 bases between. The clonotype comes from an adult with an advanced solid tumor such as melanoma, head and neck, liver or kidney cancer. The material sequenced was CD4+ or CD8+ T cells sorted from blood, taken in a trial of the OX40 agonist ivuxolimab. This chain connects TRBV2 to TRBJ1-5; D call uncertain. This CDR3 is CASSIYSQPQHF. DNA of the CDR3: TGTGCCAGCAGTATCTACAGTCAGCCCCAGCATTTT.